This T cell receptor (beta chain) was sequenced in a study of blood T cell repertoires in COVID-19. Background on the study: Samples came from the United States, Italy and Spain, spanning acute and convalescent COVID-19. Sources were T cells, B-cell-depleted T cells, or PBMCs; the material itself was cDNA or gDNA.

TCRdb's copy holds only in-frame clones and misses some; the assay was immunoSEQ multiplex PCR. The sample has a few hundred thousand clones, roughly nine tenths seen once. Ages ranged from about 18 to 89 years, with residence in 24 US areas. Allocation to cohorts depended on clinical history reported by the participants. The CDR3 is 12 residues long. Per germline, CDR1 SQVTM and CDR2 ANQGSEA. V lost 7 bases to trimming and J lost 6 bases, with 15 bases between them. The sample consisted of PBMCs or T cells enriched from blood (not recorded which). The receptor was derived from a woman under 30 in a cohort exposed to, infected with or recovered from COVID-19 (not recorded which). V gene TRBV29-1 combines with J gene TRBJ1-2; D might be TRBD1 (6 bases). As DNA, the CDR3 is TGCAGCGCCGGCCGGGGGGCGGATGGCTACACCTTC. Residues: CSAGRGADGYTF.